Sequencing of this TCR beta chain was carried out in a study of metastatic and nonmetastatic thyroid tumors. Study background: Samples came from malignant and benign thyroid patients, and repertoires were compared across blood and tumor or nodule tissue.

Every patient was untreated before thyroid surgery. Broader study findings: Within blood and tumor, benign nodules reportedly had significantly lower TCR beta diversity than malignant thyroid tumors did.

MiXCR re-clonotyped the PCR reads for TCRdb. The sample includes 25,000 to 35,000 clones, 20% to 25% of them seen just once. This clone was observed at least ten times. Its antigen is unknown. The sample consisted of blood. The source is a female donor with papillary thyroid cancer or a benign thyroid nodule (not recorded which). Some clones in this sample may be carry-over from other donors' samples.

The CDR3 loop is CASSPYGTAGNTIYF. DNA for the CDR3: TGTGCCAGCTCACCCTACGGGACAGCTGGAAACACCATATATTTT. The J gene is TRBJ1-3, the V gene TRBV18; TRBD1 aligns across 7 bases. The CDR3 has 15 residues. The ends lost 3 bases at V and 2 bases at J; junction bases unmatched: 4. Germline V gives CDR1 KGHSH, CDR2 LQKENI.